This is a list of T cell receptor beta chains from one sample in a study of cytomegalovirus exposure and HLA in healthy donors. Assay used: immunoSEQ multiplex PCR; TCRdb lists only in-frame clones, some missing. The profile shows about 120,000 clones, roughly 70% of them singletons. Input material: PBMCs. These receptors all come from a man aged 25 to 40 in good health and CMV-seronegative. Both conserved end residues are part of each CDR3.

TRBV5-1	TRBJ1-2	CASSPPRRSYGYTF
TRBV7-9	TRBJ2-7	CASSLVDRSYEQYF
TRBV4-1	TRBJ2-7	CASSHVTGGVSYEQYF
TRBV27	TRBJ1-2	CASSLSAAGYGYTF
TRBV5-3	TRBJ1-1	CARSLTGLNTEAFF
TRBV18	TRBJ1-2	CASSPPGQDYGYTF
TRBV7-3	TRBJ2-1	CASSLMSGNEQFF
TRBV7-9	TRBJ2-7	CASSPKSGTGTYEQYF
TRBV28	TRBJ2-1	CASTGQGRSYNEQFF
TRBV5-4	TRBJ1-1	CASSSRGAAFF
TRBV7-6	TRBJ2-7	CASSLIGTSGTGGAYEQYF
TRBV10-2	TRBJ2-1	CASILGGAGYNEQFF
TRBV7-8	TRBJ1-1	CASSIRLAPSNTEAFF
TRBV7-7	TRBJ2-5	CASSSNVGETQYF
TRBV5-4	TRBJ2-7	CASSLTGRIDEQYF
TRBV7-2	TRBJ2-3	CASSFKRGGTDTQYF
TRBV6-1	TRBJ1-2	CASSRQGRDGYTF
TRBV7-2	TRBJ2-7	CASSLVSGGHISYEQYF
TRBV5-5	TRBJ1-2	CASSLDRGFNYGYTF
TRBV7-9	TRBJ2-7	CASSLRLAGAGEQYF
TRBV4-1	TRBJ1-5	CASSQALGQPQHF
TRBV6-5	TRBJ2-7	CASSRDYEQYF
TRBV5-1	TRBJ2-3	CASSSPQGETQYF
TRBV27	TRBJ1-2	CASSGGSYGYTF
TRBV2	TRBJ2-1	CASSELAGANNEQFF
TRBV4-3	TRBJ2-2	CASSLTVRTGELFF
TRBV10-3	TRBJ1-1	CAIKRTSQNTEAFF
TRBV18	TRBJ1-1	CASSPIFTPRGGLGTEAFF
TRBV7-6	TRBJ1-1	CASSLETGLQRAFF
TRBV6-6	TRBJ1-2	CASSLVSGYGYTF
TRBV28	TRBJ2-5	CASSLQTTSGGVLNQETQYF
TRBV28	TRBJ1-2	CASTPPGPFFDGYTF
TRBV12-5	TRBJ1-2	CASGYGQVLNYGYTF
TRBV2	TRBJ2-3	CASSVERSSTDTQYF
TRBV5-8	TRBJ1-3	CASSFRGSYSGNTIYF
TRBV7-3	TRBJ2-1	CASSLTAGGAGNEQFF
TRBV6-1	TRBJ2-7	CGSRTGGYEQYF
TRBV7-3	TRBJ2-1	CASSFGNEQFF
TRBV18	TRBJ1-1	CASSPGTGSAMNTEAFF
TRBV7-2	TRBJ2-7	CASSLTSGGLYEQYF
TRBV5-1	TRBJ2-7	CASSLEGQGIPHEQYF
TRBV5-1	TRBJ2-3	CASSLGTGYTDTQYF
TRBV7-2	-	CASSLTSGGLYEQYF